This T cell receptor (beta chain) was captured by sequencing in a study of T cell repertoires in cytomegalovirus infection. General observations from the study: Dominating the ex vivo response were TCR beta clonotypes that were CMV-specific and HLA-C-restricted.

One entry per CDR3 protein, called by TCRdb with MiXCR from the reads. Seen here are approximately 700,000 distinct CDR3 sequences, about a third observed once, and the top ten hold around 2.8%. About this clonotype itself: What it binds is unknown.

CDR1 and CDR2 from the germline V gene are MNHEY and SMNVEV (reference sequence). This CDR3 spans 16 amino acids. V was clipped by 1 base and J by 3 bases; unmatched bases: 5. This chain connects TRBV27 to TRBJ2-7; TRBD2 matches 11 bases. The sequenced sample was PBMCs. This TCR derives from a human donor in good health (CMV status not recorded). Some clones in this sample may be carry-over from other donors' samples. Here the CDR3 DNA reads TGTGCCAGCAGTTTATTGCTAGCGGGAGGACACTACGAGCAGTACTTC. Its protein is CASSLLLAGGHYEQYF.